The 16 T cell receptor beta chains given below trace back to one sample, sequenced in a study of shared clonotypes between healthy human individuals. TCRdb's table, derived via immunoSEQ multiplex PCR, lists solely in-frame clones and lacks some. The sample shows approximately 110,000 clones, just over 65% of them seen only once. Sequenced input: memory CD8+ T cells sorted from blood. Noted subset: CD45RO+ cells pooled with CCR7-negative TemRA cells. The receptors come from a woman younger than 45 in good health.

The chain links TRBV7-7 to TRBJ2-5; D remains ambiguous. The CDR3 consists of 14 residues. Germline V CDR1 and CDR2: SSHAT, FNYEAQ (reference sequence). Trimming removed 5 bases at V and 7 bases at J, with 17 bases between. The CDR3 DNA is TGTGCCAGCAGCCATAACAGAGGTCCCAGGACCCAGTACTTC. Its protein is CASSHNRGPRTQYF.

The chain uses TRBV5-1 and TRBJ2-7, with D perhaps TRBD2 (5 bases). CDR1 and CDR2 (germline): SGHRS, YFSETQ. V was shortened by 3 bases and J by 3 bases, with 13 bases between the two germline ends. CDR3 length: 14 amino acids. DNA for the CDR3: TGCGCCAGCAGCTCCCTCGGTGGGAGCTACGAGCAGTACTTC. Protein: CASSSLGGSYEQYF.

V and J are TRBV2 and TRBJ2-7; 8 bases match TRBD2. The CDR3 totals 13 residues. Germline lookup yields CDR1 SNHLY and CDR2 FYNNEI. V was clipped by 7 bases and J by 3 bases; unmatched bases: 5. This CDR3 reads CASNVAGLYEQYF. In DNA form, the CDR3 reads TGTGCCAGCAACGTAGCGGGACTCTACGAGCAGTACTTC.

V and J are TRBV5-6 and TRBJ1-2, with D unclear. The CDR3 length is 14 residues. Germline CDR1 and CDR2: SGHDT and YYEEEE. The V end lost 2 bases, the J end lost 2 bases, and 10 bases lay between the germline ends. The CDR3 DNA follows: TGTGCCAGCAGCTTTCAGCTTCGGAACTATGGCTACACCTTC. Protein product: CASSFQLRNYGYTF. The full variable domain, in which reference TRBV5-6 and TRBJ1-2 provide the parts outside the CDR3, is DAGVTQSPTHLIKTRGQQVTLRCSPKSGHDTVSWYQQALGQGPQFIFQYYEEEERQRGNFPDRFSGHQFPNYSSELNVNALLLGDSALYLCASSFQLRNYGYTFGSGTRLTVV.

V and J are TRBV19 and TRBJ2-1; 12 positions agree with TRBD2. This CDR3 is built from 16 residues. CDR1 and CDR2 (germline): LNHDA, SQIVND (reference sequence). V lost 5 bases to trimming and J lost 2 bases; unmatched junction nucleotides: 4. The CDR3 sequence: CASSSRTSGTYNEQFF. CDR3 bases: TGTGCCAGTAGTTCCCGGACTAGCGGGACCTACAATGAGCAGTTCTTC.

This chain joins TRBV29-1 and TRBJ2-1; D is perhaps TRBD1 (7 bases). V was clipped by 7 bases and J by 4 bases, with 17 bases between them. The CDR3 is made up of 14 amino acids. Germline CDR1 is SQVTM and CDR2 is ANQGSEA. CDR3 nucleotide sequence: TGCAGCGGGCAAGGAGGGGGCTCGTACAATGAGCAGTTCTTC. It encodes CSGQGGGSYNEQFF.

This sequence joins TRBV18 and TRBJ1-5; D is unresolved. CDR3 length: 15 residues. With 3 bases removed from V and 4 bases from J, the gap between germline ends came to 13 bases. Germline V lookup: CDR1 KGHSH, CDR2 LQKENI. The CDR3 DNA reads as TGTGCCAGCTCACCCGCCGGGTCCCTTAATCAGCCCCAGCATTTT. This translates into CASSPAGSLNQPQHF. Together with reference TRBV18 and TRBJ1-5, the CDR3 gives the full variable domain: NAGVMQNPRHLVRRRGQEARLRCSPMKGHSHVYWYRQLPEEGLKFMVYLQKENIIDESGMPKERFSAEFPKEGPSILRIQQVVRGDSAAYFCASSPAGSLNQPQHFGDGTRLSIL.

Here the CDR3 DNA reads TGTGCCAGCAGCGTGGGACAGGGATCTGCCTACGAGCAGTACTTC. Its protein product is CASSVGQGSAYEQYF. The chain uses TRBV7-9 and TRBJ2-7; TRBD1 matches 9 bases. Per the germline V gene, CDR1 is SEHNR and CDR2 is FQNEAQ (reference sequence). The junction had 7 bases not matched to a gene; V was cut back by 5 bases and J by 2 bases. This CDR3 comprises 15 residues.

The J gene is TRBJ2-3, the V gene TRBV7-9, with D uncertain. Deletions cut 1 base from V and 3 bases from J, with 20 bases between. CDR1 is SEHNR, CDR2 FQNEAQ, per germline (reference sequence). There are 18 residues in the CDR3. Here the CDR3 reads CASSLVATIALGTDTQYF. In DNA form, the CDR3 reads TGTGCCAGCAGCTTAGTTGCCACAATAGCCCTTGGGACAGATACGCAGTATTTT.

The rearrangement joins TRBV10-3 to TRBJ2-2; 8 positions agree with TRBD2. The V and J ends lost 7 bases and 5 bases, in that order; junction bases with no gene match: 9. The CDR3 has 15 amino acids. Germline lookup yields CDR1 ENHRY and CDR2 SYGVKD. CDR3 region: CAITPGGENTGELFF. The CDR3 DNA is TGTGCCATCACCCCGGGGGGGGAAAATACCGGGGAGCTGTTTTTT.

The rearrangement uses TRBV9 and TRBJ2-3; TRBD2 is a possible D gene (6 bases). The CDR3 is made up of 14 amino acids. Between the trimmed V and J ends, which lost 3 bases and 4 bases, there was a span of 12 bases. CDR1 and CDR2 from the germline V gene are SGDLS and YYNGEE. CDR3 bases: TGTGCCAGCAGCGCGCGGGGTGATTCAGATACGCAGTATTTT. Translated, it gives CASSARGDSDTQYF.

The V gene is TRBV6-5, the J gene TRBJ2-7; D not certain. The V and J ends lost 2 bases and 3 bases respectively, with 14 bases between them. This CDR3 is 15 amino acids long. The germline V gene has CDR1 MNHEY and CDR2 SVGAGI. This CDR3 reads CASSYGVPVIYEQYF. CDR3 nucleotides: TGTGCCAGCAGTTACGGCGTTCCGGTAATCTACGAGCAGTACTTC.

This clone is termed medium-sized. V is TRBV19 and J is TRBJ2-2; 7 bases agree with TRBD1. V was clipped by 5 bases and J by 3 bases; unmatched bases: 9. Germline V gives CDR1 LNHDA, CDR2 SQIVND (reference sequence). This CDR3 comprises 16 residues. CDR3 sequence (DNA): TGTGCCAGTAGTCGAACCCCAACAGGGGACACCGGGGAGCTGTTTTTT. This encodes CASSRTPTGDTGELFF.

In its sample, this clone was seen once. The chain recombines TRBV7-6 with TRBJ2-7; TRBD1 matches 9 bases. The V and J ends lost 3 bases and 5 bases, in that order; junction bases with no gene match: 11. This CDR3 spans 16 amino acids. Germline CDR1 SGHVS, CDR2 FNYEAQ. The CDR3 nucleotides read TGTGCCAGCAGCTTCCACCCGGGACAGGGTTTCCACGAGCAGTACTTC. Protein product: CASSFHPGQGFHEQYF.

V is TRBV28 and J is TRBJ2-3; 10 bases align to TRBD1. The CDR3 spans 19 residues. Trimming removed 4 bases from V and 3 bases from J; junction bases left unmatched: 16. Germline V gene data show CDR1 as MDHEN and CDR2 as SYDVKM. The DNA for the CDR3 is TGTGCCAGCAGTTCCCTCCGGGACAGGGGAAGTAAAGAGACAGATACGCAGTATTTT. Protein sequence: CASSSLRDRGSKETDTQYF. Combining the CDR3 with reference TRBV28 and TRBJ2-3 gives the whole variable domain DVKVTQSSRYLVKRTGEKVFLECVQDMDHENMFWYRQDPGLGLRLIYFSYDVKMKEKGDIPEGYSVSREKKERFSLILESASTNQTSMYLCASSSLRDRGSKETDTQYFGPGTRLTVL.

Here the CDR3 DNA reads TGTGCCTGGACAGGCCAATTTCTCTACGAGCAGTACTTC. It specifies CAWTGQFLYEQYF. The V call is TRBV30, the J call TRBJ2-7; D gene unclear. The germline V gene has CDR1 GTSNPN and CDR2 SVGIG (reference sequence). CDR3 size: 13 residues. Between the trimmed V and J ends, which lost 4 bases and 3 bases, there was a span of 13 bases.